The 21 T cell receptor beta chains reported below all come from one sample, sequenced in a study of blood T cells in healthy people across ages. With a J-beta primer mix and a sample-barcoded 5' primer, a second PCR ran about 7 to 12 cycles. TCRdb reprocessed the 5' RACE reads with MiXCR, giving one entry per CDR3 protein. Of roughly 1.6 million distinct CDR3 sequences listed, roughly a third are singletons. Sequencing was performed on blood. These receptors were obtained from a young woman in good health.

This clonotype has only a few counts. The V gene is TRBV20-1, the J gene TRBJ2-7; D is perhaps TRBD1 (6 bases). The CDR3 loop spans 13 amino acids. The V end lost 6 bases, the J end lost 4 bases, and 16 bases lay between the germline ends. The V gene's germline CDR1 is DFQATT and CDR2 SNEGSKA (reference sequence). CDR3 amino acids: CSAQYREKYEQYF. The CDR3 coding sequence is TGCAGTGCCCAATACAGGGAAAAATACGAGCAGTACTTC.

This clonotype was recorded many times. The V call is TRBV29-1, the J call TRBJ2-5, with 10 bases lining up with TRBD1. Per the germline V gene, CDR1 is SQVTM and CDR2 is ANQGSEA. This CDR3 has 12 amino acids. J lost 5 bases, V lost 7 bases, and 4 bases had no gene match. The CDR3 protein is CSADRGTETQYF. As DNA, the CDR3 is TGCAGCGCGGACAGGGGGACGGAGACCCAGTACTTC.

The CDR3 bases are TGTGCCAGCAGAAAAGATGGCCTCCGGGGTATCAACACTGAAGCTTTCTTT. This translates into CASRKDGLRGINTEAFF. The chain is built from TRBV27 and TRBJ1-1; D is unresolved. Trimming took 6 bases from V and 2 from J, leaving 22 bases between them. The CDR3 is 17 residues long. Germline V gene sequence: CDR1 MNHEY, CDR2 SMNVEV (reference sequence).

The chain carries TRBV11-1 and TRBJ1-2; tentative D call: TRBD1 (6 bases). The V gene's germline CDR1 is SGHAT and CDR2 FQDESV (reference sequence). V gave up 1 base and J gave up 3 bases, with 12 bases separating them. CDR3 length: 15 amino acids. The CDR3 DNA follows: TGTGCCAGCAGCTTAGGGGACAATTTGGACTATGGCTACACCTTC. It is translated as CASSLGDNLDYGYTF.

There are a few counts of this clonotype. The J gene is TRBJ2-3, the V gene TRBV7-2; D is possibly TRBD2 (7 bases). Trimming stripped 1 base from V and 5 bases from J, with 22 bases between. The germline gives CDR1 SGHTA, CDR2 FQGNSA. This CDR3 is 18 amino acids long. The CDR3 protein is CASSLGVQVGGPGDTQYF. CDR3 DNA sequence: TGTGCCAGCAGCTTAGGTGTTCAGGTGGGGGGGCCTGGAGATACGCAGTATTTT.

A few counts support this clonotype. This rearrangement joins TRBV7-8 to TRBJ2-7, with 8 positions matching TRBD2. Germline CDR1 and CDR2: SGHVS and FQNEAQ. The CDR3 runs to 15 residues. The junction had 11 bases not matched to a gene; V was cut back by 5 bases and J by 5 bases. In DNA form, the CDR3 reads TGTGCCAGCAGCCAAATGACCGGGACTAGTAACGAGCAGTACTTC. Its protein product is CASSQMTGTSNEQYF.

This clonotype has more than one count but fewer than ten. The chain is built from TRBV6-5 and TRBJ2-1, with 9 bases identical to TRBD2. CDR1 and CDR2 (germline): MNHEY, SVGAGI. There are 14 residues in the CDR3. Losses at the gene ends were 5 bases for V and 9 bases for J; bases not matched to a gene: 8. The CDR3 reads CASSRAGREGEQFF. CDR3 nucleotide sequence: TGTGCCAGCAGTCGCGCGGGGCGGGAGGGTGAGCAGTTCTTC.

This clonotype showed up many times. The chain carries TRBV20-1 and TRBJ2-7, with TRBD2 matching 12 bases. The CDR3 has 13 residues. Looked up from germline, CDR1 is DFQATT and CDR2 is SNEGSKA (reference sequence). Here the CDR3 reads CSARTSGIYEQYF. The CDR3 DNA follows: TGCAGCGCCCGGACTAGCGGGATTTACGAGCAGTACTTC.

The genes are TRBV9 and TRBJ2-1; D perhaps matches TRBD1 (5 bases). Germline V lookup: CDR1 SGDLS, CDR2 YYNGEE. This CDR3 contains 15 residues. The germline V and J ends were trimmed by 4 bases and 3 bases, with 14 bases remaining between them. The CDR3 loop is CASSIEQDIYNEQFF. In nucleotides, the CDR3 is TGTGCCAGCAGCATAGAACAGGATATCTACAATGAGCAGTTCTTC.

The chain joins TRBV5-5 to TRBJ2-7; 7 nucleotides match TRBD2. The V gene's germline CDR1 is SGHKS and CDR2 YYEKEE (reference sequence). There are 15 residues in the CDR3. Trimming took 10 bases from V and 3 from J; bases not matched to a gene: 16. CDR3 DNA: TGTGCCGGCACCTTTGGGGGAGGGTTTGGCTACGAGCAGTACTTC. Translated, it gives CAGTFGGGFGYEQYF.

This clonotype was seen a few times. The chain carries TRBV20-1 and TRBJ1-2, with a weak D call TRBD1 (5 bases). V was clipped by 3 bases and J by 0 bases, with 17 bases between them. Germline V gene data show CDR1 as DFQATT and CDR2 as SNEGSKA (reference sequence). The CDR3 spans 16 residues. As DNA, the CDR3 is TGCAGTGCTAGGGTTATGGGGCCCGGGGCTAACTATGGCTACACCTTC. Encoded protein: CSARVMGPGANYGYTF.

The rearrangement links TRBV6-2 or TRBV6-3 to TRBJ2-7, with TRBD2 matching 16 bases. V trimming: 0 bases; J trimming: 5 bases; junction bases outside the gene matches: 7. The CDR3 extends over 18 amino acids. CDR1 MNHEY and CDR2 SVGEGT come from the germline V gene. The CDR3 DNA follows: TGTGCCAGCAGTTACTCGGGGACTAGCGGGGGGGCGAGAAACGAGCAGTACTTC. Protein product: CASSYSGTSGGARNEQYF.

The rearrangement joins TRBV7-2 to TRBJ1-5, with D possibly being TRBD1 (5 bases). Per the germline V gene, CDR1 is SGHTA and CDR2 is FQGNSA. CDR3 size: 14 residues. V dropped 8 bases and J dropped 4 bases, with 15 bases sitting between them. The CDR3 here is CASAKDSFNQPQHF. The CDR3 coding sequence is TGTGCCAGCGCAAAAGACAGTTTTAATCAGCCCCAGCATTTT.

This clonotype was observed a few times. The CDR3 DNA reads TGTGCCAGCAGTGCCGACAGAGGTGAGCAGTTCTTC. It is translated as CASSADRGEQFF. This chain joins TRBV6-1 and TRBJ2-1; a weak D match, TRBD1 (5 bases). CDR1 and CDR2 from the germline V gene are MNHNS and SASEGT. V was trimmed by 4 bases and J by 9 bases, leaving 10 bases between them. This CDR3 is 12 amino acids long.

This CDR3 is CASSQDLDRPNQETQYF. In DNA, the CDR3 is TGTGCCAGCAGCCAAGATCTGGACCGACCCAACCAAGAGACCCAGTACTTC. This sequence joins TRBV14 and TRBJ2-5; D unclear. The germline V gene encodes CDR1 SGHDN and CDR2 FVKESK. The CDR3 is 17 amino acids. V dropped 0 bases and J dropped 0 bases, with 14 bases sitting between them.

This chain connects TRBV28 to TRBJ2-1; tentatively, D is TRBD1 (5 bases). V was cut by 6 bases and J by 0 bases, with 24 bases left in between. The germline gives CDR1 MDHEN, CDR2 SYDVKM. This CDR3 comprises 19 residues. The CDR3 loop reads CASSYRREQASSSYNEQFF. The CDR3 DNA reads TGTGCCAGCAGCTACCGCCGAGAACAGGCCTCGAGCTCCTACAATGAGCAGTTCTTC.

The table lists this clonotype with a few counts. The rearrangement joins TRBV5-5 to TRBJ2-3; TRBD1 agrees at 8 bases. CDR1 is SGHKS, CDR2 YYEKEE, per germline (reference sequence). Losses at the gene ends were 4 bases for V and 3 bases for J; bases not matched to a gene: 7. The CDR3 sequence is 15 residues long. CDR3 residues: CASSALRGPTDTQYF. As DNA, the CDR3 is TGTGCCAGCAGCGCACTCAGGGGGCCGACAGATACGCAGTATTTT.

The chain has TRBV5-1 and TRBJ2-1; TRBD2 might be the D (5 bases). Trimming took 5 bases from V and 0 from J, leaving 9 bases between them. This CDR3 is built from 14 residues. The germline CDR1 and CDR2 sequences are SGHRS and YFSETQ. Here the CDR3 reads CASRGSTSYNEQFF. In nucleotides, the CDR3 is TGCGCCAGCAGGGGGAGCACCTCCTACAATGAGCAGTTCTTC.

This clonotype was picked up many times. CDR3 loop: CSATPGHLTGANVLTF. The CDR3 DNA reads TGCAGTGCTACACCGGGACACCTAACTGGGGCCAACGTCCTGACTTTC. The chain carries TRBV20-1 and TRBJ2-6; weak D call: TRBD1 (6 bases). Germline V gives CDR1 DFQATT, CDR2 SNEGSKA (reference sequence). CDR3 length: 16 amino acids. V shed 4 bases and J shed 2 bases, with 15 bases lying between them.

Only a few counts were recorded for this clonotype. The rearrangement links TRBV5-1 to TRBJ1-3; a possible D gene is TRBD1 (6 bases). The V and J ends lost 6 bases and 5 bases respectively, with 12 bases between them. The germline gives CDR1 SGHRS, CDR2 YFSETQ. CDR3 size: 13 residues. The CDR3 DNA sequence: TGCGCCAGCACAGAGGACAGCAGAAACACCATATATTTT. Protein: CASTEDSRNTIYF.

V and J are TRBV20-1 and TRBJ2-2, with 8 bases fitting TRBD2. Germline-derived CDR1 and CDR2 are DFQATT and SNEGSKA (reference sequence). This CDR3 spans 17 amino acids. The ends lost 1 base at V and 0 bases at J; junction bases unmatched: 7. The CDR3 nucleotides are TGCAGTGCTAGAGCTAAAGCGGGGGTCCCGAACACCGGGGAGCTGTTTTTT. Translated, it gives CSARAKAGVPNTGELFF.